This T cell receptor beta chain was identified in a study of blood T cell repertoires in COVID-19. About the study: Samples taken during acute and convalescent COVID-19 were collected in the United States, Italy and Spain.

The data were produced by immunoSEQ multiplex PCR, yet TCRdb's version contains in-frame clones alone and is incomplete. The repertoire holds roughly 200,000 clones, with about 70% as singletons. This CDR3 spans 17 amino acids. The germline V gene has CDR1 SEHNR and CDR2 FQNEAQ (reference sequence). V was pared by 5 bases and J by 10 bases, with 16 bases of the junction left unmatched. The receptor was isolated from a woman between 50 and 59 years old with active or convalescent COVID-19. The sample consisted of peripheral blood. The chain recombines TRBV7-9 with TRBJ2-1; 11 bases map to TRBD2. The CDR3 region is CASSPGNPGTSGFEQFF. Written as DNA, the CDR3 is TGTGCCAGCAGCCCCGGAAACCCCGGGACTAGCGGCTTCGAGCAGTTCTTC.